Below are 18 T cell receptor beta chains sequenced from a single sample in a study of shared clonotypes between healthy human individuals. Sequencing used immunoSEQ multiplex PCR; TCRdb keeps in-frame clones, though not all of them. The sample lists 600,000 to 750,000 clones; roughly 78% were seen once. The sequenced material came from memory CD4+ T cells sorted from blood. As to subset: CD45RA-negative fraction. The receptors were sampled from a woman in her 30s in good health.

J is TRBJ2-7 and V is TRBV7-6; no reliable D call. The germline V gene has CDR1 SGHVS and CDR2 FNYEAQ. This CDR3 has 14 residues. Trimming shortened V by 4 bases and J by 2 bases, and 12 bases separated the two germline ends. The CDR3 DNA follows: TGTGCCAGCAGCTCGCGACAACCACCCTACGAGCAGTACTTC. This encodes CASSSRQPPYEQYF.

The chain combines TRBV7-8 with TRBJ2-7; D is unresolved. There are 16 residues in the CDR3. Germline CDR1 reads SGHVS; CDR2 reads FQNEAQ. V dropped 2 bases and J dropped 3 bases, with 17 bases sitting between them. The CDR3 nucleotides are TGTGCCAGCAGCTTAAATCCCCCGGGCAGGTTCTACGAGCAGTACTTC. Translated, it gives CASSLNPPGRFYEQYF.

This clone was picked up many times. The chain is built from TRBV7-9 and TRBJ1-2, with 7 bases that match TRBD1. Losses at the gene ends were 5 bases for V and 1 base for J; bases not matched to a gene: 7. The CDR3 is 15 amino acids. Germline CDR1 is SEHNR and CDR2 is FQNEAQ (reference sequence). The CDR3 DNA follows: TGTGCCAGCAGCCCTAAAGGGACAGATAACTATGGCTACACCTTC. Translated: CASSPKGTDNYGYTF.

In its sample, this clone was seen once. Additional DNA sequences in this sample encode the identical CDR3. The chain employs TRBV5-1 and TRBJ2-1; TRBD2 agrees at 10 bases. The CDR3 totals 15 residues. The V gene's germline CDR1 is SGHRS and CDR2 YFSETQ. Trimming at V came to 2 bases and at J to 4 bases, leaving 3 bases not matched to a gene. The CDR3 DNA is TGCGCCAGCAGCTTATCTAGCGGGGGTTACAATGAGCAGTTCTTC. Translating gives CASSLSSGGYNEQFF. The full variable domain, rest sourced from reference TRBV5-1 and TRBJ2-1, is KAGVTQTPRYLIKTRGQQVTLSCSPISGHRSVSWYQQTPGQGLQFLFEYFSETQRNKGNFPGRFSGRQFSNSRSEMNVSTLELGDSALYLCASSLSSGGYNEQFFGPGTRLTVL.

Comment on this clone: A single base separates this from a much larger clone, so it may be a read error. The identical CDR3 is also encoded by other nucleotide sequences in the sample. The chain uses TRBV5-1 and TRBJ2-1; D is uncertain. V shed 2 bases and J shed 0 bases, with 9 bases lying between them. Germline V gene lookup returns CDR1 SGHRS and CDR2 YFSETQ. There are 15 residues in the CDR3. In DNA, the CDR3 is TGCGCCAGCAGCTTCTCTGTAAGCTCCTACAATGAGCAGTTCTTC. As protein: CASSFSVSSYNEQFF.

The rearrangement joins TRBV2 to TRBJ1-5; D uncertain. In germline, CDR1 is SNHLY, CDR2 FYNNEI. Trimming pared 7 bases from V and 9 bases from J, leaving 10 bases between. The CDR3 has 11 amino acids. The CDR3 region is CASTGSGPQHF. The CDR3 nucleotides are TGTGCCAGCACCGGTTCAGGGCCCCAGCATTTT.

This rearrangement joins TRBV9 to TRBJ2-5; 12 bases are a match to TRBD2. The length of the CDR3 is 17 residues. Per germline, CDR1 SGDLS and CDR2 YYNGEE. The V and J ends lost 0 bases and 0 bases, in that order; junction bases with no gene match: 3. DNA for the CDR3: TGTGCCAGCAGCGTAGGGACTAGCGGGATCAACCAAGAGACCCAGTACTTC. This encodes CASSVGTSGINQETQYF.

This chain uses TRBV28 with TRBJ1-5, with D possibly TRBD1 on 6 matching bases. The germline CDR1 and CDR2 sequences are MDHEN and SYDVKM. The V gene lost 4 bases and the J gene lost 10 bases, with 11 bases spanning the gap. This CDR3 is built from 12 residues. Here the CDR3 reads CASSYTGTPQHF. Here the CDR3 DNA reads TGTGCCAGCAGTTATACAGGGACTCCCCAGCATTTT.

The gene calls are TRBV7-2 and TRBJ2-1; D remains unclear. In germline, CDR1 is SGHTA, CDR2 FQGNSA. There are 12 residues in the CDR3. V lost 5 bases and J lost 4, with 6 bases in between. The CDR3 protein is CASSPDYNEQFF. CDR3 bases: TGTGCCAGCAGCCCGGATTACAATGAGCAGTTCTTC.

This clone has ten or more counts. The chain employs TRBV2 and TRBJ2-2; D ambiguous. Trimming shortened V by 4 bases and J by 4 bases, and 10 bases separated the two germline ends. Germline V gene data show CDR1 as SNHLY and CDR2 as FYNNEI. The length of the CDR3 is 14 residues. CDR3 residues: CASSGYRGTGELFF. In DNA, the CDR3 is TGTGCCAGCAGTGGTTACAGAGGCACCGGGGAGCTGTTTTTT.

The chain employs TRBV2 and TRBJ1-1; 8 nucleotides align to TRBD1. Germline trimming cut 4 bases from V and 4 bases from J; bases unmatched to any gene: 5. The CDR3 totals 14 residues. Germline V gene lookup returns CDR1 SNHLY and CDR2 FYNNEI. The CDR3 region is CASSARTGPTEAFF. The CDR3 DNA reads TGTGCCAGCAGTGCCCGGACAGGGCCCACTGAAGCTTTCTTT.

This clone was detected a few times. The DNA for the CDR3 is TGTGCCAGCAGTTCACTACAGGGCTACCCCAGGTCGGAAGCTTTCTTT. Encoded protein: CASSSLQGYPRSEAFF. This chain uses TRBV27 with TRBJ1-1; the D gene is possibly TRBD1 (6 bases). There are 16 residues in the CDR3. Trimming cost V 4 bases and J 8 bases, with 23 bases left between them. Per the germline V gene, CDR1 is MNHEY and CDR2 is SMNVEV (reference sequence).

The chain couples TRBV27 to TRBJ2-7, with D hard to call. V lost 0 bases to trimming and J lost 4 bases, with 4 bases between them. Per the germline V gene, CDR1 is MNHEY and CDR2 is SMNVEV (reference sequence). CDR3 length: 12 amino acids. This CDR3 reads CASSLSGYEQYF. The CDR3 nucleotides are TGTGCCAGCAGTTTATCTGGTTACGAGCAGTACTTC.

DNA of the CDR3: TGCGCCAGCAGCTTACAGGGGACATTCTACGAGCAGTACTTC. This translates into CASSLQGTFYEQYF. This rearrangement joins TRBV5-1 to TRBJ2-7, with 7 bases fitting TRBD1. This CDR3 contains 14 residues. With V trimmed by 2 bases and J by 3 bases, 5 bases remained unmatched. Germline assignment: CDR1 SGHRS and CDR2 YFSETQ.

A word on this clone: Other DNA sequences of this sample code for an identical CDR3. The J gene is TRBJ1-1, the V gene TRBV18; no clear D. The V gene lost 3 bases and the J gene lost 1 base, with 9 bases spanning the gap. Germline CDR1 reads KGHSH; CDR2 reads LQKENI. The CDR3 length is 14 residues. CDR3 residues: CASSPGRGNTEAFF. The CDR3 region has the DNA TGTGCCAGCTCACCCGGCCGGGGGAACACTGAAGCTTTCTTT.

This clone was detected only a few times. The V gene is TRBV30, the J gene TRBJ1-1; D possibly corresponds to TRBD1 (6 bases). This CDR3 spans 16 amino acids. In germline, CDR1 is GTSNPN, CDR2 SVGIG (reference sequence). V was trimmed by 3 bases and J by 5 bases, leaving 22 bases between them. The CDR3 DNA reads as TGTGCCTGGAGCCGTACGGTTCGGACAGCGAGGACTGAAGCTTTCTTT. It translates to CAWSRTVRTARTEAFF.

The gene calls are TRBV23-1 and TRBJ2-1; a possible D gene is TRBD2 (5 bases). TRBV23-1 is noted as an ORF with a role that remains uncertain. The CDR3 runs to 16 residues. V shed 3 bases and J shed 0 bases, with 12 bases lying between them. The CDR3 DNA reads TGCGCCAGCAGTCATGGAGCTAGCTACTCCTACAATGAGCAGTTCTTC. This encodes CASSHGASYSYNEQFF.

In its sample, this clone was seen a few times. This chain joins TRBV5-1 and TRBJ2-5; D is unclear. The germline V and J ends were trimmed by 4 bases and 0 bases, with 7 bases remaining between them. The germline V gene encodes CDR1 SGHRS and CDR2 YFSETQ. The CDR3 loop spans 13 amino acids. Here the CDR3 reads CASSLLYQETQYF. In DNA form, the CDR3 reads TGCGCCAGCAGCCTACTGTACCAAGAGACCCAGTACTTC.